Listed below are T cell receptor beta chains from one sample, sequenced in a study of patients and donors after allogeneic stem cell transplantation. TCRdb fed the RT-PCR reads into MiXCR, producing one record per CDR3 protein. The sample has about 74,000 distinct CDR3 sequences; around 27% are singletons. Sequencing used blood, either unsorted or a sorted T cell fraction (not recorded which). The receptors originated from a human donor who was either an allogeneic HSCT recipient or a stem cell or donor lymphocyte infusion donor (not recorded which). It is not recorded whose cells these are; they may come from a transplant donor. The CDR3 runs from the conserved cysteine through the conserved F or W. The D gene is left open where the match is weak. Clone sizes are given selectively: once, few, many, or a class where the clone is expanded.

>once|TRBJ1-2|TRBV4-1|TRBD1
CASRRDRGDGYTF
TGCGCCAGCAGAAGGGACAGGGGTGATGGCTACACCTTC
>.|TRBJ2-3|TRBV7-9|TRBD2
CASSLREGPHTQYF
TGTGCCAGCAGCTTGCGGGAGGGCCCACATACGCAGTATTTT
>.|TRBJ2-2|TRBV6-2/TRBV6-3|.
CASSSDRRGTGELFF
TGTGCCAGCAGTTCTGACAGGAGGGGCACCGGGGAGCTGTTTTTT
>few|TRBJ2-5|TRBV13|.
CASSSNRGGETQYF
TGTGCCAGCAGCTCCAACAGAGGGGGAGAGACCCAGTACTTC
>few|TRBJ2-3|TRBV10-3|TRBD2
CAISGTSNTQYF
TGTGCCATCAGCGGGACTAGCAATACGCAGTATTTT
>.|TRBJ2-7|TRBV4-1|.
CASSQVGTLAYEQYF
TGCGCCAGCAGCCAAGTGGGGACATTGGCCTACGAGCAGTACTTC
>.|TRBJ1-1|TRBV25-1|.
CASSNLIWGGTEAFF
TGTGCCAGCAGTAACCTCATTTGGGGTGGCACTGAAGCTTTCTTT
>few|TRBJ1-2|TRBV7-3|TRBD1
CASSGPGQGSSYTF
TGTGCCAGCAGCGGACCGGGACAGGGGTCTAGTTACACCTTC
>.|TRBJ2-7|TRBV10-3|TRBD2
CAISGRLAGAYEQYF
TGTGCCATCAGTGGCCGACTAGCGGGGGCCTACGAGCAGTACTTC
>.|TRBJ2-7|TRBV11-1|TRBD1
CASSPTHRDRDLNEQYF
TGTGCCAGCAGCCCAACTCACCGGGACAGGGATCTCAACGAGCAGTACTTC
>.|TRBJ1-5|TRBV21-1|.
CASSNPPRQDYLDQPQHF
TGTGCCAGCAGCAACCCTCCGAGACAGGACTACCTGGATCAGCCCCAGCATTTT
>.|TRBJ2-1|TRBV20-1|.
CSASSGFDEQFF
TGCAGTGCTAGTTCCGGTTTTGATGAGCAGTTCTTC
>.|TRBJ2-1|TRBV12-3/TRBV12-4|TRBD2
CASSLPTGTSGGGEQSF
TGTGCCAGCAGTTTACCTACCGGGACTAGCGGGGGTGGTGAGCAGTCCTTC
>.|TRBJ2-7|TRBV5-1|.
CASTRGDSSYEQYF
TGCGCCAGCACCAGGGGGGACAGCTCCTACGAGCAGTACTTC